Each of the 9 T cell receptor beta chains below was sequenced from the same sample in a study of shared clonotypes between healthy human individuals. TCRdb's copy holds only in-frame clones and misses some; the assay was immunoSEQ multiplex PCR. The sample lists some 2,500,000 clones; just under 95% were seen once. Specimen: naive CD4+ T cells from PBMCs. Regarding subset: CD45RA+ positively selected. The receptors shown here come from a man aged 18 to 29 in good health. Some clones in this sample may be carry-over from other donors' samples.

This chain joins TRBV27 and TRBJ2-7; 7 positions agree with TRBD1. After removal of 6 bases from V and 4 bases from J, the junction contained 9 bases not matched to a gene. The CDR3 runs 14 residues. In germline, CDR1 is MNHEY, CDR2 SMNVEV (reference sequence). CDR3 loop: CASRRQGSLYEQYF. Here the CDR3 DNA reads TGTGCCAGCAGGCGACAGGGTTCTTTATACGAGCAGTACTTC.

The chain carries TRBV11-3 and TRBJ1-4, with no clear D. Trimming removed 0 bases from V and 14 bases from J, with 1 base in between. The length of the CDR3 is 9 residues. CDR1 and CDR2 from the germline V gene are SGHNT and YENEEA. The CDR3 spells CASSLDLFF. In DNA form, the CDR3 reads TGTGCCAGCAGCTTAGATCTGTTTTTT.

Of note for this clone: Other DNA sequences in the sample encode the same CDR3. In DNA, the CDR3 is TGCGCCAGCAGCCTTGGTTGGGGTGCCGACGAAAAACTGTTTTTT. Its translation is CASSLGWGADEKLFF. V and J are TRBV5-1 and TRBJ1-4; D gene unclear. The CDR3 covers 15 residues. Trimming cost V 4 bases and J 8 bases, with 18 bases left between them. Per the germline V gene, CDR1 is SGHRS and CDR2 is YFSETQ.

CDR3 sequence: CAGGGGTQYF. As DNA, the CDR3 is TGTGCGGGTGGAGGAGGAACCCAGTACTTC. The chain uses TRBV30 and TRBJ2-5, with D possibly being TRBD2 (5 bases). The CDR3 runs to 10 residues. Germline V gene sequence: CDR1 GTSNPN, CDR2 SVGIG (reference sequence).

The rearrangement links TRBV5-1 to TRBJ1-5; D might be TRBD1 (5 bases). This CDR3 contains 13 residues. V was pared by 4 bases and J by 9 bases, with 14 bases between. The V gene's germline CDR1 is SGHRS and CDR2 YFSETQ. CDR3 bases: TGCGCCAGCAGCCGGGACGGGGGAGGGCCCCAGCATTTT. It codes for CASSRDGGGPQHF. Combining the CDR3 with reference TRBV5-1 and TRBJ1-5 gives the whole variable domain KAGVTQTPRYLIKTRGQQVTLSCSPISGHRSVSWYQQTPGQGLQFLFEYFSETQRNKGNFPGRFSGRQFSNSRSEMNVSTLELGDSALYLCASSRDGGGPQHFGDGTRLSIL.

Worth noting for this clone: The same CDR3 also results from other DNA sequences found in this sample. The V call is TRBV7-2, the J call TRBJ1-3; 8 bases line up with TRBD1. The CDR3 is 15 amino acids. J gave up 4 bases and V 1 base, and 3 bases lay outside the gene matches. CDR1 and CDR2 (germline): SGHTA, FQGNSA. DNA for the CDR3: TGTGCCAGCAGCTTAGGACAGGGGCCCGGAAACACCATATATTTT. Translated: CASSLGQGPGNTIYF.

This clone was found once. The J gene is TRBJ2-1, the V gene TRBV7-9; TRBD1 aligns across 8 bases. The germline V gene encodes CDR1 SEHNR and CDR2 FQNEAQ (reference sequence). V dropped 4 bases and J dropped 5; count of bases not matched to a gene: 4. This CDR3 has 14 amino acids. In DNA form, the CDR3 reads TGTGCCAGCAGCTCCGACAGGGGAAACAATGAGCAGTTCTTC. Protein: CASSSDRGNNEQFF. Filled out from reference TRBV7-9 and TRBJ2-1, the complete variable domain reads DTGVSQNPRHKITKRGQNVTFRCDPISEHNRLYWYRQTLGQGPEFLTYFQNEAQLEKSRLLSDRFSAERPKGSFSTLEIQRTEQGDSAMYLCASSSDRGNNEQFFGPGTRLTVL.

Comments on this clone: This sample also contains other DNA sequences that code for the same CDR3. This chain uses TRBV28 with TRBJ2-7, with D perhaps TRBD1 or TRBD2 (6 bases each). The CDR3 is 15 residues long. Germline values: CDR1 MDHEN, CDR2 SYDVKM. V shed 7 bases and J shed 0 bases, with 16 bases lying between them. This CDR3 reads CASTPGGAGSYEQYF. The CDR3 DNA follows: TGTGCCAGCACCCCCGGGGGCGCCGGCTCCTACGAGCAGTACTTC.

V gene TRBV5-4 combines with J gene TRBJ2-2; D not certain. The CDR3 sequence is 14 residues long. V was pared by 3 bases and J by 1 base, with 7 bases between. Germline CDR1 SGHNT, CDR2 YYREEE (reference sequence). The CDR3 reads CASSSARNTGELFF. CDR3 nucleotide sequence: TGTGCCAGCAGCTCGGCCAGGAACACCGGGGAGCTGTTTTTT. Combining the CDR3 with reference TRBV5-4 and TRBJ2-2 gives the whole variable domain ETGVTQSPTHLIKTRGQQVTLRCSSQSGHNTVSWYQQALGQGPQFIFQYYREEENGRGNFPPRFSGLQFPNYSSELNVNALELDDSALYLCASSSARNTGELFFGEGSRLTVL.